The clone carrying this TCR beta chain was observed many times. This CDR3 spans 16 amino acids. V was cut by 2 bases and J by 0 bases, with 11 bases left in between. This specimen comes from a study of T cells in Graves' hyperthyroidism and ophthalmopathy. There were TCR beta CDR3 regions amplified from RNA transcripts. HTBI primers were used for first-round RT-PCR of the TCR CDR3. A single record per CDR3 protein comes from TCRdb applying MiXCR to the multiplex PCR reads. This sample has about 500,000 distinct CDR3 sequences; around 16% occur once, and the top ten carry approximately 30%. V is TRBV12-3 or TRBV12-4 and J is TRBJ1-3, with D hard to call. The receptor was isolated from a woman in her twenties or thirties with Graves' ophthalmopathy. Sample: blood. The CDR3 DNA sequence: TGTGCCAGCAGTTTAACGGTTTTGAACTCTGGAAACACCATATATTTT. Translating it yields CASSLTVLNSGNTIYF.